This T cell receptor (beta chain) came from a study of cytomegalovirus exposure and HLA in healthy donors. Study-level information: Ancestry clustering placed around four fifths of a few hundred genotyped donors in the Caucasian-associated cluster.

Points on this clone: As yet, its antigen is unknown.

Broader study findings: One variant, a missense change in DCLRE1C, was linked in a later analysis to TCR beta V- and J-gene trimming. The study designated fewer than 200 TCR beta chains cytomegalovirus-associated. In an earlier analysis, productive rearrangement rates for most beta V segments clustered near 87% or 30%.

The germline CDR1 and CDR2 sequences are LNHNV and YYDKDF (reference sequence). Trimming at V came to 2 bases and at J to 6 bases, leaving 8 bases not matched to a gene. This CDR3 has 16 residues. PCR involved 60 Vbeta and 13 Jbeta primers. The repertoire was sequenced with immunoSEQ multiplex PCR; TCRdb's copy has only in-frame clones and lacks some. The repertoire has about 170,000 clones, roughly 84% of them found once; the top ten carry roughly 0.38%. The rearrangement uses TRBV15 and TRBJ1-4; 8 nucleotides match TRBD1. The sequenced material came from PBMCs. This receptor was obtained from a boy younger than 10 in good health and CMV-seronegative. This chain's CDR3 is CATSRWGQALYEKLFF. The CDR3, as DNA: TGTGCCACCAGCAGATGGGGACAGGCTCTATATGAAAAACTGTTTTTT.